These 12 T cell receptor beta chains share one sample of origin, sequenced in a study of response to subunit inactivated influenza vaccine. MiXCR, applied by TCRdb to the RT-PCR reads, yields one record per CDR3 protein. This table has approximately 500,000 distinct CDR3 sequences, 10% to 15% appearing once. The source was PBMCs from blood, collected more than 35 days after vaccination. These receptors came from a man over 45 who received an inactivated influenza vaccine.

CDR3 protein: CASRTGGASYNEQFF. The CDR3 DNA reads as TGTGCCAGCAGAACAGGGGGTGCATCCTACAATGAGCAGTTCTTC. This sequence joins TRBV28 and TRBJ2-1; 8 positions agree with TRBD1. V was clipped by 6 bases and J by 1 base; unmatched bases: 5. This CDR3 is 15 amino acids long. CDR1 and CDR2 from the germline V gene are MDHEN and SYDVKM.

This clonotype showed up just a few times. This sequence joins TRBV12-3 or TRBV12-4 and TRBJ2-5; 10 bases line up with TRBD2. Trimming at V came to 6 bases and at J to 1 base, leaving 5 bases not matched to a gene. CDR3 length: 15 residues. The CDR3: CASSRSGRAQETQYF. CDR3 nucleotides: TGTGCCAGCAGCAGGAGCGGGAGGGCCCAAGAGACCCAGTACTTC.

This clonotype has a handful of counts. The DNA of the CDR3 is TGTGCCAGCAGCTTAGATTGGAGGTTATCTAACTATGGCTACACCTTC. This gives the protein CASSLDWRLSNYGYTF. The chain combines TRBV7-2 with TRBJ1-2, with D unclear. V was cut by 1 base and J by 0 bases, with 12 bases left in between. CDR1 is SGHTA, CDR2 FQGNSA, per germline. The CDR3 length is 16 residues.

The gene calls are TRBV28 and TRBJ2-1, with 8 bases matching TRBD2. The CDR3 spans 13 residues. Per germline, CDR1 MDHEN and CDR2 SYDVKM. Losses at the gene ends were 9 bases for V and 6 bases for J; bases not matched to a gene: 7. The CDR3 loop reads CASRTGTSNEQFF. The CDR3 DNA follows: TGTGCCAGTCGGACCGGGACTAGCAATGAGCAGTTCTTC.

This clonotype was seen a handful of times. The chain links TRBV27 to TRBJ2-2; TRBD2 matches 10 bases. The length of the CDR3 is 19 residues. CDR1 MNHEY and CDR2 SMNVEV come from the germline V gene (reference sequence). J was trimmed by 0 bases and V by 5 bases; bases with no gene match: 12. The DNA for the CDR3 is TGTGCCAGCAGTCACGGCCCTAGCGGGAGTGTATCGAACACCGGGGAGCTGTTTTTT. Its translation is CASSHGPSGSVSNTGELFF.

The rearrangement joins TRBV28 to TRBJ1-5; the D gene is possibly TRBD1 (5 bases). The CDR3 is made up of 15 amino acids. The V end was cut by 5 bases, the J end by 4 bases, with 15 bases between. In germline, CDR1 is MDHEN, CDR2 SYDVKM. The CDR3 bases are TGTGCCAGCAGTATTCCCGGGACTCCTAATCAGCCCCAGCATTTT. This sequence encodes CASSIPGTPNQPQHF.

This clonotype was counted at least ten times. The chain has TRBV29-1 and TRBJ2-1; D tentatively fits TRBD1 or TRBD2 (6 bases each). The CDR3 has 12 residues. The germline V gene has CDR1 SQVTM and CDR2 ANQGSEA. The V and J ends lost 4 bases and 6 bases respectively, with 10 bases between them. Written as DNA, the CDR3 is TGCAGCGTTGCTAGGGGGGCCAATGAGCAGTTCTTC. Protein: CSVARGANEQFF.

The gene calls are TRBV14 and TRBJ2-7, with TRBD1 matching 8 bases. Germline V gives CDR1 SGHDN, CDR2 FVKESK. Trimming cost V 4 bases and J 1 base; bases outside gene matches: 12. The CDR3 contains 17 residues. The CDR3 here is CASSPYGQGWKSYEQYF. As DNA, the CDR3 is TGTGCCAGCAGCCCCTACGGACAGGGTTGGAAGTCCTACGAGCAGTACTTC.

This chain links TRBV4-1 with TRBJ2-3; D gene ambiguous. The CDR3 spans 17 residues. Germline V CDR1 and CDR2: MGHRA, YSYEKL. V was pared by 0 bases and J by 1 base, with 14 bases between. The CDR3 DNA is TGCGCCAGCAGCCAAGATAATAGGGATTGGGGCACAGATACGCAGTATTTT. This translates into CASSQDNRDWGTDTQYF.

This clonotype was counted only a few times. The J gene is TRBJ2-5, the V gene TRBV20-1; 11 bases are shared with TRBD2. V lost 2 bases and J lost 0; bases outside the gene matches: 11. The germline gives CDR1 DFQATT, CDR2 SNEGSKA (reference sequence). This CDR3 has 18 amino acids. In DNA form, the CDR3 reads TGCAGTGCTAGACCCCTCCTAGCGGGGGGCCTGTACCAAGAGACCCAGTACTTC. Its protein product is CSARPLLAGGLYQETQYF.

The V gene is TRBV5-6, the J gene TRBJ2-7; 12 positions agree with TRBD2. V dropped 3 bases and J dropped 2; count of bases not matched to a gene: 18. Germline CDR1 is SGHDT and CDR2 is YYEEEE. The CDR3 loop spans 20 amino acids. CDR3 sequence: CASSYLTLNGLAGGPYEQYF. The CDR3 region has the DNA TGTGCCAGCAGCTACCTGACTTTAAACGGGCTAGCGGGAGGGCCCTACGAGCAGTACTTC.

CDR3 residues: CASSQEKGVLDEQYF. DNA of the CDR3: TGCGCCAGCAGCCAAGAAAAGGGTGTTCTCGACGAGCAGTACTTC. The chain recombines TRBV4-1 with TRBJ2-7; D gene uncertain. The CDR3 length is 15 residues. Germline V gene data show CDR1 as MGHRA and CDR2 as YSYEKL. Trimming took 0 bases from V and 5 from J, leaving 14 bases between them.